This is a list of T cell receptor beta chains from one sample in a study of vaccination and CD4 T cells after COVID-19. Each CDR3 protein is one row after TCRdb ran MiXCR on the PCR reads. The table records approximately 30,000 distinct CDR3 sequences, around 49% of them present only once. This sample comprised CD4+ T cells from blood, obtained about 7 months after SARS-CoV-2 vaccination. All receptors derive from a human donor who had recovered from COVID-19. Both conserved end residues are part of each CDR3. Each record gives: J gene, V gene, CDR3 protein.

>TRBJ2-2|TRBV6-1
CASSEGPWAQVTGELFF
>TRBJ1-5|TRBV19
CASRQTGEGQPQHF
>TRBJ2-7|TRBV20-1
CSANHVAGGLEQYF
>TRBJ1-5|TRBV2
CASSGQGSQPQHF
>TRBJ1-5|TRBV20-1
CSAQWTAFGRQPQHF
>TRBJ2-7|TRBV20-1
CSARDLTGGRYHEQYF
>TRBJ1-5|TRBV20-1
CSAKTEGLYSNQPQHF
>TRBJ1-5|TRBV19
CASSTDRYQPQHF
>TRBJ2-1|TRBV29-1
CSADQGYNEQFF
>TRBJ2-5|TRBV7-9
CASSFSGVGGETQYF
>TRBJ1-5|TRBV6-1
CASSQGVQPQHF
>TRBJ2-3|TRBV20-1
CSASSGQGSTSTDTQYF
>TRBJ1-5|TRBV15
CATSRDRFSNQPQHF
>TRBJ2-3|TRBV7-3
CASSFYICSAGTSGVSTDTQYF
>TRBJ2-3|TRBV27
CASTSSNTQYF
>TRBJ2-3|TRBV7-8
CASSITGTSSTDTQYF
>TRBJ2-5|TRBV7-3
CASSFFGRAGETQYF
>TRBJ2-7|TRBV7-7
CASTSVVSTHPYEQYF